The 3 T cell receptor beta chains listed next were all sequenced from one sample in a study of post-analysis software for immune sequencing data. Study results and limitations: There were five or six TRBV segments more frequent in patients than controls, and TRBV5-6, TRBV5-1 and TRBV20-1 were among them.

Their recognized antigens are unknown. Unique molecular identifiers had been added to the TCR beta cDNA libraries. Each CDR3 protein is one row after TCRdb ran MiXCR on the PCR reads. The repertoire holds about 540,000 distinct CDR3 sequences, with 34% as singletons. The sample consisted of blood. These receptors were taken from a girl aged 2-17 years with multiple sclerosis.

Here the CDR3 DNA reads TGTGCCAGCAGTTCCCAACAGATGAACACTGAAGCTTTCTTT. Protein sequence: CASSSQQMNTEAFF. V and J are TRBV6-6 and TRBJ1-1; D gene uncertain. Trimming took off 4 bases at V and 0 bases at J, with 9 bases between the two ends. This CDR3 has 14 residues. Germline-derived CDR1 and CDR2 are MNHNY and SVGAGI (reference sequence).

Only a few counts were recorded for this clonotype. This chain joins TRBV7-6 and TRBJ1-2, with TRBD1 as a possible D gene (6 bases). The V gene lost 0 bases and the J gene lost 4 bases, with 15 bases spanning the gap. Germline lookup yields CDR1 SGHVS and CDR2 FNYEAQ. CDR3 length: 16 amino acids. For the CDR3, the DNA is TGTGCCAGCAGCTTAGCAATGGGGGGCCGGGGCTATGGCTACACCTTC. Amino acid sequence: CASSLAMGGRGYGYTF.

This clonotype was observed a few times. This chain uses TRBV5-1 with TRBJ1-2; 8 bases are a match to TRBD1. The ends lost 5 bases at V and 5 bases at J; junction bases unmatched: 11. The germline gives CDR1 SGHRS, CDR2 YFSETQ. The CDR3 is 15 amino acids. The CDR3 spells CASSRGTGVWYGYTF. The CDR3 nucleotides are TGCGCCAGCAGTCGGGGGACAGGAGTTTGGTATGGCTACACCTTC.